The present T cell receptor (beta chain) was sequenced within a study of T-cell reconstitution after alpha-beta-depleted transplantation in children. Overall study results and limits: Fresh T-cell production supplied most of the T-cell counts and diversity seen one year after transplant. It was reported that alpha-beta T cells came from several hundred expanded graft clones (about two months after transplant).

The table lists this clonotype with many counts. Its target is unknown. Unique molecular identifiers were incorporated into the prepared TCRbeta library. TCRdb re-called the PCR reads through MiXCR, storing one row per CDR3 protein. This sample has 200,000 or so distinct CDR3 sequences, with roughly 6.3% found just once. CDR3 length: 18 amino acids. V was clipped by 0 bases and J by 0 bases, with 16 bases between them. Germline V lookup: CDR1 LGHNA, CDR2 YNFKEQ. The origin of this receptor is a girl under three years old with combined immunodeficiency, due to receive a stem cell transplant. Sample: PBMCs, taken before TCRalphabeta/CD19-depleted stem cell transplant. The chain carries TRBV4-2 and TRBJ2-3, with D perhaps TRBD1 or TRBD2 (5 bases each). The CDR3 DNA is TGTGCCAGCAGCCAAGAGGTGCAGGGACGGATTAGCACAGATACGCAGTATTTT. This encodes CASSQEVQGRISTDTQYF.